The clone carrying this TCR beta chain was detected many times. The sample originates from a study of blood T cells in healthy people across ages. The CDR3 runs 15 residues. The junction had 10 bases not matched to a gene; V was cut back by 7 bases and J by 9 bases. Germline assignment: CDR1 MDHEN and CDR2 SYDVKM. A second about 7 to 12 cycle PCR used barcoded and J-beta primers. At least 2.5 million CDR3-containing paired-end reads were obtained per sample. TCRdb re-derived calls from the 5' RACE reads in MiXCR, one entry per CDR3 protein. The sample includes over 600,000 distinct CDR3 sequences, 40% to 45% seen only once; the top ten take around 30%.

The chain links TRBV28 to TRBJ2-1, with 12 nucleotides matching TRBD2. The sample comprised blood. The clonotype comes from a man at least 80 years old in good health. The CDR3 region is CASNGLAGGRIEQFF. In DNA form, the CDR3 reads TGTGCCAGCAACGGGCTAGCGGGAGGGCGTATTGAGCAGTTCTTC. Full variable domain (rest looked up from reference TRBV28 and TRBJ2-1): DVKVTQSSRYLVKRTGEKVFLECVQDMDHENMFWYRQDPGLGLRLIYFSYDVKMKEKGDIPEGYSVSREKKERFSLILESASTNQTSMYLCASNGLAGGRIEQFFGPGTRLTVL.